This T cell receptor (beta chain) appears in the sequencing data of a study of cytomegalovirus exposure and HLA in healthy donors (dated by TCRdb to 2016 to 2017). For the wider study: In an earlier analysis of 450 to 750 of the donors, about 260 Gb of sequence data and approximately 120 million unique TCR beta sequences from approximately 180 million T cells were reported. Typing coverage varied by locus: roughly 629-630 donors for A, B, C, DRB1 and DQB1; about 520 for DQA1; approximately 610 for DPA1; 450 to 480 for DPB1. A later analysis re-examined previously published TCR beta repertoires from just over 650 donors and added high-resolution HLA genotyping to investigate patterns of TCR occurrence. On average, roughly 240,000 unique TCR beta nucleotide sequences were sequenced per donor among a few hundred genotyped donors of the cohort, with 15% to 20% of those sequences being non-productive. HLA typing included class I and class II loci at four-digit resolution. Genome-wide SNP genotypes for about 65% of the 666 donors were used in a later genetic analysis, which treated that subset as a discovery cohort. The study used immunosequencing to profile the T cell repertoires of about 670 subjects and linked those repertoires to cytomegalovirus serostatus. A separate validation cohort of 100 to 150 different subjects was used in addition to the approximately 700-subject first cohort. The later analysis used no new phenotypic data to find candidate immune exposures, relying instead on TCR beta sequences and their occurrence across donors. Of the roughly 420 genotyped donors, approximately 80% were placed in the genetic ancestry cluster associated with self-reported Caucasian donors. The study aimed to test whether signatures of past pathogen exposure could be identified by cataloging public T cell receptors. An earlier analysis of approximately 640 of the donors applied high-throughput TCR beta sequencing to assess whether each TCR beta V gene segment acted as functional or pseudogenic. Roughly 300 gigabases of sequencing data and around 90 million unique TCR sequences made up an early release that covered around 640 HLA-typed donors. Alongside the repertoire data, information on donor age, sex, ethnicity and CMV serostatus was compiled. All discovery cohort repertoires had been generated on a single sequencing platform. To predict cytomegalovirus infection status, the study brought together high-throughput TCR immunosequencing, statistical association of individual TCRs with disease status, and machine learning. Because of strong linkage in the cohort, five DR-DQ haplotypes were treated as single units for association and clustering. What the authors observed across the whole study: In the study, around 150 TCR beta chains were listed as associated with cytomegalovirus. Presence/absence analyses assumed roughly uniform sequencing depth across donors, an assumption that may not hold. A later analysis found that HLA-associated TCR beta chains were more clonally expanded and had lower generation probabilities than equally common non-associated chains. The only immune exposure information available for the cohort was CMV serostatus. In a later analysis, most CMV-associated TCR beta chains were found to appear HLA-restricted, with HLA associations seemingly driven largely by CMV exposure. Linkage disequilibrium might explain the correlated functional status among segregating V segments, but an unknown experimental factor could not be excluded. The classifier was reported to diagnose cytomegalovirus status with high specificity and sensitivity in both the original cohort and the validation cohort. A cluster of highly shared sequence variants was judged likely to be a technical artifact of the sequencing pipeline. An association between a missense DCLRE1C variant and V-gene and J-gene trimming of TCR beta chains was found in a later genetic analysis and replicated in an independent cohort. In an earlier analysis of some 640 of the donors, most TCR beta V segments were observed in productive rearrangements about 87% or about 30% of the time, broadly matching IMGT annotations. When HLA alleles, especially DR and DQ, strongly co-occurred, attributing TCR associations to individual alleles was difficult. Several of the top co-occurrence clusters appeared to be linked to parvovirus B19, influenza, CMV and Epstein-Barr virus, according to a later analysis. In a later genetic analysis, fewer N-insertions in productive TCRs were reported among donors in an Asian-associated ancestry cluster than the 666-donor mean. Because counts were too low, about 18 rarely observed V segments, including chromosome 9 orphons, were left out of the earlier analysis of a few hundred of the donors. A further reported finding was that TCR beta sequences accurately predicted the HLA-A and HLA-B alleles for most subjects in the first cohort. HLA typing was unavailable for some donors at each locus, so association tests used only the typed subset. Because the 87-base-pair reads could not distinguish some IMGT-functional V segments, including TRBV6-2 and TRBV6-3, those segments were excluded. It was suggested by the authors that the approach could potentially be generalized to other disease states and immunological phenotypes. A later analysis associated some 17,000 TCR beta sequences with specific HLA alleles at a false discovery rate of 0.05. In a later analysis, TCR association rates were found to vary across HLA loci, with the most associated TCRs seen for DRB1 alleles and the fewest for HLA-C alleles. Most TCR sequences were seen in very few donors, while some public TCRs were found in many individuals. Only TCR beta chains were sequenced in this cohort, and the absence of alpha or paired-chain data limited detectable features. In vitro tests confirmed that three of the cytomegalovirus-associated TCR beta chains recognize cytomegalovirus antigens.

The cohort comprised 670 or so healthy bone marrow donors. At the time of sampling, every cohort member was nominally healthy, though immune exposures that went unrecorded were likely present. The donor tested CMV seropositive, placing the donor among the roughly 300 seropositive members of the cohort. A peripheral blood sample was provided by each donor, and peripheral blood mononuclear cells were used for TCR beta sequencing. The Qiagen DNeasy Blood Extraction Kit was used to extract genomic DNA from the blood cell samples. Preparation of the library involved the immunoSEQ multiplex PCR assay. A mixture of 60 forward primers for TCR Vbeta segments and 13 reverse primers for TCR Jbeta segments was used in the multiplex PCR. Amplification of the CDR3 region of rearranged TCR beta genes was performed with a multiplex PCR assay on genomic DNA. Amplified TCR beta libraries were sequenced as 87-base-pair reads on the Illumina HiSeq System. The original pipeline was this. A later analysis counted approximately 74 million unique TCR beta chains across the approximately 700 repertoires, and some 12 million of these chains were shared by at least two donors. A nearest-neighbor algorithm error-corrected the raw reads and collapsed the reads into unique sequences, merging closely related sequences to remove PCR and sequencing errors. To assign V, D and J gene segments, CDR3 sequences were aligned to IMGT reference sequences. For a sequence to be retained, at least a six-nucleotide match to both a V gene segment and a J gene segment was required. Rearrangements were classified as productive when the CDR3 lacked stop codons and remained in frame with V and J, and all other rearrangements were classified as non-productive. CDR3 was defined according to IMGT convention as the region running from the second conserved V-encoded cysteine to the conserved J-encoded phenylalanine. Sequences without an unambiguous match to a single V gene segment were excluded from the earlier analysis of 500 to 700 of the donors. An earlier analysis of a few hundred of the donors called V segments functional above 56.7% productive rearrangements and segregating when the between-donor standard deviation exceeded 5%. A statistical classification framework was built for diagnosing cytomegalovirus status from the catalog of TCR beta chain sequences. In a later analysis, TCR nucleotide sequences were compared against IMGT/GENE-DB human TR gene sequences so that V and J genes could be assigned. Using the TCRdist pipeline, a later analysis assigned CDR3 sequences along with most-parsimonious VDJ recombination scenarios. In a later analysis, each TCR beta chain was defined by its CDR3 amino acid sequence together with its V-gene family, and reads without a unique V-gene family were excluded. As a way to deal with suspected cross-contamination and a sequencing artifact, a later analysis dropped over 550 nucleotide sequences that were highly shared and had low generation probability. A later analysis calculated a clonal expansion index for each public chain from normalized within-repertoire ranks of inferred template counts. In a later analysis, generation probabilities were computed using a VDJ recombination model fitted to out-of-frame rearrangements, and the results were checked against IGoR. A later analysis scored TCR-TCR, TCR-HLA and TCR-CMV co-occurrence with hypergeometric tests, applying a repertoire-size bias correction to TCR pairs. False discovery rates were estimated in a later analysis by permuting HLA or CMV assignments 20 times. A later analysis grouped co-occurring TCRs with DBSCAN, adding TCRdist sequence similarity when clustering within HLA-allele-positive subsets. Repertoires with fewer than 30,000 or more than 120,000 public chains, plus five repertoires with anomalous nucleotide sharing, were excluded from co-occurrence clustering. The source is immuneACCESS, and TCRdb retained only in-frame sequences with V and J called. Part of the clones is not carried over; for the studies checked, unresolved V genes explain less than half of this, and the remainder is unexplained. V and J calls and clone size are those listed in that table; D and trimming were worked out from the DNA. The sample table shows 150,000 or so clones, and 75% to 80% are seen once. The ten most abundant clones make up roughly 3.1% of the sample.

Only a few counts were recorded for this clone. The antigen this receptor binds is unknown. Per-nucleotide qualities are absent, and no much larger clonotype sits a single base away. The CDR3 numbers 13 residues from cysteine through phenylalanine. CDR3 DNA is the only sequence kept; it has 39 bases, read in frame from the first base. The germline V gene (reference sequence) sets CDR1 to GTSNPN and CDR2 to SVGIG. Trimming takes 4 bases from V and 3 bases from J, and the germline ends sit 10 bases apart. The origin of this receptor is a middle-aged man in good health and CMV-seropositive. Sample: PBMCs. The rearranged chain carries TRBV30 and TRBJ2-1, with a weak D call of TRBD1 (5 bases match). CDR3 sequence: CAWNQGGYNEQFF. The nucleotides read TGTGCCTGGAACCAGGGCGGCTACAATGAGCAGTTCTTC.